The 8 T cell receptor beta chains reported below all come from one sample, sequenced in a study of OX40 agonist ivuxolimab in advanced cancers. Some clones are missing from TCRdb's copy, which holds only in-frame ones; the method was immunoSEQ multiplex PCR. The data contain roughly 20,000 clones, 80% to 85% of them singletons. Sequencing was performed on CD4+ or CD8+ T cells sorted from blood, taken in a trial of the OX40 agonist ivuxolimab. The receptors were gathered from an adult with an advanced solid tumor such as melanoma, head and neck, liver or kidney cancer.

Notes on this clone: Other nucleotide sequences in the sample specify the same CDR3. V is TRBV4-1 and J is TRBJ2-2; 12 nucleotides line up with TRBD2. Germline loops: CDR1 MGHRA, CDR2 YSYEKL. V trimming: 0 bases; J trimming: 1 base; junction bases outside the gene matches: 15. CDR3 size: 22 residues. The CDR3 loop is CASSQEKIVRLAGGGNTGELFF. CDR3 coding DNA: TGCGCCAGCAGCCAAGAAAAGATCGTCCGGCTAGCGGGAGGGGGGAACACCGGGGAGCTGTTTTTT.

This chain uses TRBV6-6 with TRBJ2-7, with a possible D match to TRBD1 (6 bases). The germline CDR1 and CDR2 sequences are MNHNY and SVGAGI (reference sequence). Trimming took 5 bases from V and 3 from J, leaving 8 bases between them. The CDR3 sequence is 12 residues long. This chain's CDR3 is CASSPGDYEQYF. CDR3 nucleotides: TGTGCCAGCAGTCCAGGGGACTACGAGCAGTACTTC.

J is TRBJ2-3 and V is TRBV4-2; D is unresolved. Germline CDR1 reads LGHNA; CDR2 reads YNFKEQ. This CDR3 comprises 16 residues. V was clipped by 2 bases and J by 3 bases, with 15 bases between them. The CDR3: CASSQPAALGTDTQYF. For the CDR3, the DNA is TGTGCCAGCAGCCAACCGGCAGCGCTGGGGACAGATACGCAGTATTTT.

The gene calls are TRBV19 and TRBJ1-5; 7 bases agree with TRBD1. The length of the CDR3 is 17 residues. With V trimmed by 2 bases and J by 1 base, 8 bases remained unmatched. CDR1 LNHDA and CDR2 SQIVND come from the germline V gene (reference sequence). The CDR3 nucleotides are TGTGCCAGTAGTATAAGGGGGACAGCTTCGAGCAATCAGCCCCAGCATTTT. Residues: CASSIRGTASSNQPQHF.

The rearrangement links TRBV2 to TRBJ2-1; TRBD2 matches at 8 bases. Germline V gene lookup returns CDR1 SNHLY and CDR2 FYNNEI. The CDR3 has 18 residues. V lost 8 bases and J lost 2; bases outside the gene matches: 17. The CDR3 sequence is CASAAGTSGRWPYNEQFF. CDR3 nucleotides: TGTGCCAGCGCCGCCGGGACTAGTGGCCGTTGGCCCTACAATGAGCAGTTCTTC.

In DNA form, the CDR3 reads TGTGCCAGCTCACCAGGGTGGGACCAGCCCCAGCATTTT. Protein sequence: CASSPGWDQPQHF. The V gene is TRBV18, the J gene TRBJ1-5, with D possibly being TRBD1 (5 bases). CDR1 is KGHSH and CDR2 is LQKENI in the germline V gene. This CDR3 has 13 residues. Trimming removed 2 bases at V and 7 bases at J, with 9 bases between.

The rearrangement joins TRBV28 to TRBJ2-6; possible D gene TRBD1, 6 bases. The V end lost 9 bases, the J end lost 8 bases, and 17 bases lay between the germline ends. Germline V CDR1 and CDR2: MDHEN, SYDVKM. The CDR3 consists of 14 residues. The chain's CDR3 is CASTGPRSPNVLTF. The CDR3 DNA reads TGTGCCAGTACAGGGCCCCGCAGTCCCAACGTCCTGACTTTC.

The CDR3 nucleotides read TGCGCCAGCAGCTTGGGGCCGCAGGGGGCATCGGATACGCAGTATTTT. It yields the protein CASSLGPQGASDTQYF. The chain recombines TRBV5-1 with TRBJ2-3, with TRBD1 identical over 8 bases. The germline V gene has CDR1 SGHRS and CDR2 YFSETQ. This CDR3 comprises 16 residues. With 0 bases clipped from V and 6 bases from J, the junction kept 9 bases outside the gene matches.